This entry describes one TCR beta chain. The antigen remains unidentified. Reverse transcription of all isolated RNA meant that expressed TCRB transcripts were sequenced. TCRdb's copy holds only in-frame clones and misses some; the assay was immunoSEQ multiplex PCR. The profile shows 600,000 to 750,000 clones, around 11% of them singletons. This specimen comes from a study of beta chain features in type 1 diabetes. The CDR3 spans 14 residues. In germline, CDR1 is SGHNT, CDR2 YYREEE (reference sequence). Between the trimmed V and J ends, which lost 1 base and 0 bases, there was a span of 5 bases. Study results and limitations: A moderate, significant TCRB CDR3 shortening appeared in type 1 diabetes across four CD4+ subsets. A closer apparent resemblance between naive, central memory and Treg TCRB repertoires was seen in patients than in healthy donors.

The sequence was collected from a man between 25 and 39 years old with type 1 diabetes. The sequenced material came from naive CD4+ T cells from blood. The chain recombines TRBV5-4 with TRBJ1-5; no reliable D call. DNA for the CDR3: TGTGCCAGCAGCTTGTGGGATAGCAATCAGCCCCAGCATTTT. Protein product: CASSLWDSNQPQHF.